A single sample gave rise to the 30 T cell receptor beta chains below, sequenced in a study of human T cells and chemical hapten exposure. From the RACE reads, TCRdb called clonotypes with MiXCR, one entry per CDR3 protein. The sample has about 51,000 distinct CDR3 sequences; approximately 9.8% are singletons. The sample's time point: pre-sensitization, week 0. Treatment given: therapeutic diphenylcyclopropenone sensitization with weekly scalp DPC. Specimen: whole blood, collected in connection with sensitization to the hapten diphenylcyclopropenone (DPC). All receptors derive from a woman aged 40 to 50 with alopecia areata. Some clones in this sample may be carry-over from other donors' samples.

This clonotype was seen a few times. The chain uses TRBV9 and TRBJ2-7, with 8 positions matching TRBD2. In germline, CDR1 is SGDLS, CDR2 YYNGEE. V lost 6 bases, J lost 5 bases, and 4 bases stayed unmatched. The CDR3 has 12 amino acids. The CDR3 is CASNNGRDEQYF. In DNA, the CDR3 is TGTGCCAGCAACAACGGGAGGGACGAGCAGTACTTC.

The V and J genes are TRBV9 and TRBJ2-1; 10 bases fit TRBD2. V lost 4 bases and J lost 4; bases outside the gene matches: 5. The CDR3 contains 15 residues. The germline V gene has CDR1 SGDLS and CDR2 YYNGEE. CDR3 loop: CASSSSGGPYNEQFF. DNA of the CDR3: TGTGCCAGCAGCTCTAGCGGGGGACCTTACAATGAGCAGTTCTTC.

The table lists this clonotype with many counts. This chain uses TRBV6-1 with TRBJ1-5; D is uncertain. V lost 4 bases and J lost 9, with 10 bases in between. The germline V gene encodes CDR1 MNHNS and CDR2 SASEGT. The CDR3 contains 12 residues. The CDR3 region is CASSAAPGPQHF. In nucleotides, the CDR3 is TGTGCCAGCAGTGCTGCCCCAGGGCCCCAGCATTTT.

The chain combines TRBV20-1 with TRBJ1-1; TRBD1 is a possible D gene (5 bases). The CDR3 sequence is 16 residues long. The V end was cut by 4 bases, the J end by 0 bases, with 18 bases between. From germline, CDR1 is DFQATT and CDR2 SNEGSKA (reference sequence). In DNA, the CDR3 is TGCAGTGCTATGGACAAGAGGGGTCCCCTGAACACTGAAGCTTTCTTT. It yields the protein CSAMDKRGPLNTEAFF.

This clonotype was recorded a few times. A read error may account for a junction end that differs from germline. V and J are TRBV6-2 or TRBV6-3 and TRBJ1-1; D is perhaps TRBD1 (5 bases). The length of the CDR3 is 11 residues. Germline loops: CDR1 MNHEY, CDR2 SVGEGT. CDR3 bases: TGTGTCAGCAGTTTGAAGGGGAAAGCTTTCTTT. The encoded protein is CVSSLKGKAFF.

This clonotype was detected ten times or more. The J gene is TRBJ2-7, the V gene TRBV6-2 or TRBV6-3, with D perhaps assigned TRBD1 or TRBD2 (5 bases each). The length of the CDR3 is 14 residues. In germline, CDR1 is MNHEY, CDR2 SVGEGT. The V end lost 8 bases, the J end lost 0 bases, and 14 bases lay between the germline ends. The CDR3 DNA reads TGTGCCAGCCGCCAATGGGACGTCTCCTACGAGCAGTACTTC. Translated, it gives CASRQWDVSYEQYF.

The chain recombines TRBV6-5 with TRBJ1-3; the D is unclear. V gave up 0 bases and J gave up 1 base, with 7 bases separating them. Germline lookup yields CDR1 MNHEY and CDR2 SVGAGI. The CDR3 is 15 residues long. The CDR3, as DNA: TGTGCCAGCAGTTACTCACCCCCGTCTGGAAACACCATATATTTT. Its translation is CASSYSPPSGNTIYF.

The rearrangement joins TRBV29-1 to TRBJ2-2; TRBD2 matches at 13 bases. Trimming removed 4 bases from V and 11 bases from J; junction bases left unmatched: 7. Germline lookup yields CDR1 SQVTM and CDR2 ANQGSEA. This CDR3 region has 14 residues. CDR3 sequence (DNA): TGCAGCGTTGTACCACTAGCGGGGGGGTTTGAGCTGTTTTTT. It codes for CSVVPLAGGFELFF.

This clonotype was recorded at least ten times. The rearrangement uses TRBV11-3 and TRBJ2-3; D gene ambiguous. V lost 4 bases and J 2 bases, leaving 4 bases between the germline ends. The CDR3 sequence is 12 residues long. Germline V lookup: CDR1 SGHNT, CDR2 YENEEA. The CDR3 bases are TGTGCCAGCAGCTCCCACACAGATACGCAGTATTTT. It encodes CASSSHTDTQYF. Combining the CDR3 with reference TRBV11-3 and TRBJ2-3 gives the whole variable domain EAGVVQSPRYKIIEKKQPVAFWCNPISGHNTLYWYLQNLGQGPELLIRYENEEAVDDSQLPKDRFSAERLKGVDSTLKIQPAELGDSAVYLCASSSHTDTQYFGPGTRLTVL.

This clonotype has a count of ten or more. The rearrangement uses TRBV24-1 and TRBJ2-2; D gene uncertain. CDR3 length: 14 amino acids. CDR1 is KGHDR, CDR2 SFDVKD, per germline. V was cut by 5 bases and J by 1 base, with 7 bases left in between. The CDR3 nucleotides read TGTGCCACCAGTGGGCCAGGGAACACCGGGGAGCTGTTTTTT. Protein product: CATSGPGNTGELFF.

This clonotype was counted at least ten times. The CDR3 is CASRLIGVNEQFF. The CDR3 nucleotides are TGTGCCAGCAGGTTGATAGGGGTCAATGAGCAGTTCTTC. The chain has TRBV5-8 and TRBJ2-1; D might be TRBD1 (5 bases). Germline V gives CDR1 SGHTS, CDR2 YDEGEE. This CDR3 is 13 amino acids long. Deletions cut 5 bases from V and 6 bases from J, with 12 bases between.

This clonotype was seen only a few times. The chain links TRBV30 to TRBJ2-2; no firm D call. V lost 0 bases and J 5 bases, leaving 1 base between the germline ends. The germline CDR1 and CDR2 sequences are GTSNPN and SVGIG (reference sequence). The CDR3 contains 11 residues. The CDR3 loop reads CAWSVTGELFF. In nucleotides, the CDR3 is TGTGCCTGGAGTGTAACCGGGGAGCTGTTTTTT.

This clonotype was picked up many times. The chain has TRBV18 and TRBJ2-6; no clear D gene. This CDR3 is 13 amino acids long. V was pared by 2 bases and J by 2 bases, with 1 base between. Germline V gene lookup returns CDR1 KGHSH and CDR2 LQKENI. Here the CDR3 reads CASSPAGANVLTF. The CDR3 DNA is TGTGCCAGCTCACCAGCTGGGGCCAACGTCCTGACTTTC.

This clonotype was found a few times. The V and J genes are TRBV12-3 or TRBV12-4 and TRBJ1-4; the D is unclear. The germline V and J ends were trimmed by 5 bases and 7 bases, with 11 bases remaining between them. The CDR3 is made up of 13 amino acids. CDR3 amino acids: CASSLGPFEKLFF. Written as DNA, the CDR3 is TGTGCCAGCAGTCTTGGCCCTTTTGAAAAACTGTTTTTT.

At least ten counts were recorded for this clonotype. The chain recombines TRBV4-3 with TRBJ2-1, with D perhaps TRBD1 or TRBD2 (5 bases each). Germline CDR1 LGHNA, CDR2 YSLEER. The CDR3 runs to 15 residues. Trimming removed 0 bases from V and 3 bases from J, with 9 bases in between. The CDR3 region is CASSQERGVYNEQFF. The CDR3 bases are TGCGCCAGCAGCCAAGAAAGGGGAGTCTACAATGAGCAGTTCTTC.

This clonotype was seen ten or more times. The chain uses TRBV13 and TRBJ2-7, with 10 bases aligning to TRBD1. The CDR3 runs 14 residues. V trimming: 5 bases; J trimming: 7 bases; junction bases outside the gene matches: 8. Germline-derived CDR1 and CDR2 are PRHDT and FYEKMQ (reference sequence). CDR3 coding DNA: TGTGCCAGCAGCCCCCGGGACAGGGGCTCTGAGCAGTACTTC. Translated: CASSPRDRGSEQYF.

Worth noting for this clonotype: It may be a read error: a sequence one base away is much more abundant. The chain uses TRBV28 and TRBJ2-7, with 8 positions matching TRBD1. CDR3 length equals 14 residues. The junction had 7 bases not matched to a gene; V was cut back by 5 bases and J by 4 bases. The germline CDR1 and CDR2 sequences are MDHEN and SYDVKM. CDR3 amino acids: CASSIGTGPYEQYF. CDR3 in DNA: TGTGCCAGCAGTATCGGGACAGGCCCGTACGAGCAGTACTTC.

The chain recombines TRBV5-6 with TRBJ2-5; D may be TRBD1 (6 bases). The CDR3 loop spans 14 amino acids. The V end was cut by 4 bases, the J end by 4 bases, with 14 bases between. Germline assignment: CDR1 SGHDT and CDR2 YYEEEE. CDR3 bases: TGTGCCAGCAGCCTACAGGGCCGCCTAGAGACCCAGTACTTC. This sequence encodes CASSLQGRLETQYF.

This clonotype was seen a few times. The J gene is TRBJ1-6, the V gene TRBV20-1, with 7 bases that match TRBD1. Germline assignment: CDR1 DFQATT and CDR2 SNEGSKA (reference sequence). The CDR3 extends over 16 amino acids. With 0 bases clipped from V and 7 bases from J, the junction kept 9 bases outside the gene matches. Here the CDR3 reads CSARDRNRGGNSPLHF. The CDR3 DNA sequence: TGCAGTGCTAGAGACCGAAACAGGGGTGGCAATTCACCCCTCCACTTT.

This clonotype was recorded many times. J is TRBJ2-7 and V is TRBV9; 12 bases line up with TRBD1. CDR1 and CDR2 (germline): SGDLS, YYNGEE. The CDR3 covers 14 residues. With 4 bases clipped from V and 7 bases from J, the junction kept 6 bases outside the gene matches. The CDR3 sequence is CASSPGTGGWEQYF. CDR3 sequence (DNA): TGTGCCAGCAGCCCCGGGACAGGGGGCTGGGAGCAGTACTTC.

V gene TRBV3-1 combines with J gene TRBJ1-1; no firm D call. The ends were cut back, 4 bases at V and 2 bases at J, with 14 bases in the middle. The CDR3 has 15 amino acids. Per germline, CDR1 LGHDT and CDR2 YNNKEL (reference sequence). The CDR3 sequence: CASSPRALSNTEAFF. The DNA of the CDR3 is TGTGCCAGCAGCCCCCGCGCCCTATCTAACACTGAAGCTTTCTTT.

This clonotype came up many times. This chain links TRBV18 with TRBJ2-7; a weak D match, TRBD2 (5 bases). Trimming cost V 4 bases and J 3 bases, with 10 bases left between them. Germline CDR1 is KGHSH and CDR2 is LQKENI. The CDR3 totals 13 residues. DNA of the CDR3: TGTGCCAGCTCACTCGGGGTCCACTACGAGCAGTACTTC. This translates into CASSLGVHYEQYF.

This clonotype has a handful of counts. The CDR3 nucleotides read TGTGCCAGCAGCCAAGATCTACGGACTGAAGCTTTCTTT. This codes for CASSQDLRTEAFF. V gene TRBV14 combines with J gene TRBJ1-1; no definite D call. CDR3 length: 13 amino acids. Trimming shortened V by 0 bases and J by 5 bases, and 7 bases separated the two germline ends. Germline V gives CDR1 SGHDN, CDR2 FVKESK. The full variable domain, its missing parts supplied by reference TRBV14 and TRBJ1-1, is EAGVTQFPSHSVIEKGQTVTLRCDPISGHDNLYWYRRVMGKEIKFLLHFVKESKQDESGMPNNRFLAERTGGTYSTLKVQPAELEDSGVYFCASSQDLRTEAFFGQGTRLTVV.

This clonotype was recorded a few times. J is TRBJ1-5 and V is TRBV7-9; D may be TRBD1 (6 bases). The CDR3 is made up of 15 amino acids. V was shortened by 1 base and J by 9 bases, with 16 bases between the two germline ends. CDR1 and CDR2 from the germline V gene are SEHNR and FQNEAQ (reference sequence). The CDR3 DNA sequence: TGTGCCAGCAGCTTAGATCTCAGGGGCGGGGGGCCCCAGCATTTT. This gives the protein CASSLDLRGGGPQHF.

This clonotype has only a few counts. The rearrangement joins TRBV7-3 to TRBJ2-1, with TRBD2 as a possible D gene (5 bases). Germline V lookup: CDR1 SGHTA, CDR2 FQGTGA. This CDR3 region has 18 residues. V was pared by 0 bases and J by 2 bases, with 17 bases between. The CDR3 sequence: CASSLTNGEVYPYNEQFF. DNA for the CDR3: TGTGCCAGCAGCTTAACCAACGGGGAAGTGTATCCCTACAATGAGCAGTTCTTC. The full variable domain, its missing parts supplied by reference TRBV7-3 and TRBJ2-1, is GAGVSQTPSNKVTEKGKYVELRCDPISGHTALYWYRQSLGQGPEFLIYFQGTGAADDSGLPNDRFFAVRPEGSVSTLKIQRTERGDSAVYLCASSLTNGEVYPYNEQFFGPGTRLTVL.

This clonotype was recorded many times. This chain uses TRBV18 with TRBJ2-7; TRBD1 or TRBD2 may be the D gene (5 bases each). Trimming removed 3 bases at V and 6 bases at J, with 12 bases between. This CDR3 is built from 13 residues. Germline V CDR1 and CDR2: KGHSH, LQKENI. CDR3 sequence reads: CASSPGDLGEQYF. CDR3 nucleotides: TGTGCCAGCTCACCGGGGGACCTCGGCGAGCAGTACTTC.

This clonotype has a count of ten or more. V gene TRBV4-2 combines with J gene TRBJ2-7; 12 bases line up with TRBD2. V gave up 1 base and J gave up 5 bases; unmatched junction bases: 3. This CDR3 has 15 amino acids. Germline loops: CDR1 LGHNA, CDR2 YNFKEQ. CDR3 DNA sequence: TGTGCCAGCAGCCAAGGGACTAGCGGGGACGACGAGCAGTACTTC. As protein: CASSQGTSGDDEQYF.

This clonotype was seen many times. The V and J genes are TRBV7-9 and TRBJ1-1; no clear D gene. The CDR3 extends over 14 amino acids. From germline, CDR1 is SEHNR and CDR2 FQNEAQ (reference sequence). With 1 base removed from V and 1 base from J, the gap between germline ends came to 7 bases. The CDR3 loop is CASSLVPENTEAFF. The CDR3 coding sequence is TGTGCCAGCAGCTTAGTACCGGAGAACACTGAAGCTTTCTTT.

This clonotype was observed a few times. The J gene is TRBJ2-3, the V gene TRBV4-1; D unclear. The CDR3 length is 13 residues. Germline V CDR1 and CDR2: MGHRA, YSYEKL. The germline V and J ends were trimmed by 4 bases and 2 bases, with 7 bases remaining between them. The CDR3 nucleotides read TGCGCCAGCAGCCCAGTGGCCACAGATACGCAGTATTTT. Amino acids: CASSPVATDTQYF.

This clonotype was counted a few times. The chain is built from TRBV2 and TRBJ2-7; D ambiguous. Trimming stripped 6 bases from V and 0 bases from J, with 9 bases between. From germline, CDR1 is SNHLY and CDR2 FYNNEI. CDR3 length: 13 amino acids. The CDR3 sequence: CASSLVVSYEQYF. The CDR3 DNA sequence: TGTGCCAGCAGCCTAGTAGTCTCCTACGAGCAGTACTTC.